Listed below are T cell receptor beta chains from one sample, sequenced in a study of blood T cell repertoires in COVID-19. This table comes from immunoSEQ multiplex PCR, and its TCRdb copy is limited to in-frame clones, with some not included. The sample includes about 170,000 clones, about 86% seen only once; the top ten take approximately 2.6%. The sequenced sample was peripheral blood. Source of these receptors: a human donor with acute or convalescent COVID-19. The donor label of this sample is uncertain. The CDR3 runs from the conserved cysteine through the conserved F or W. The order of the fields is V gene, clone size, J gene, D gene, CDR3 protein, CDR3 DNA. A D gene is named only where the DNA matches it firmly. Size values are once, few and many counts, or a class for expanded clones, and some rows have none.

>TRBV19|once|TRBJ1-5|TRBD1
CASSDPDRDNQPQHF
TGTGCCAGTAGTGACCCCGACAGGGACAATCAGCCCCAGCATTTT
>TRBV5-5|-|TRBJ2-7|TRBD1
CASSWGQSTYEQYF
TGTGCCAGCAGCTGGGGACAGTCAACATACGAGCAGTACTTC
>TRBV27|-|TRBJ2-3|-
CASTAWRVGDTQYF
TGTGCCAGCACCGCTTGGAGGGTAGGAGATACGCAGTATTTT
>TRBV9|-|TRBJ2-3|TRBD1
CASSPTIGTGVYTDTQYF
TGTGCCAGCAGCCCAACCATCGGGACAGGGGTATACACAGATACGCAGTATTTT
>TRBV5-6|-|TRBJ1-2|-
CASSLGAGERNGYTF
TGTGCCAGCAGCTTGGGGGCGGGGGAAAGGAATGGCTACACCTTC
>TRBV11-2|-|TRBJ1-2|-
CASSLDPLQGVGYTF
TGTGCCAGCAGCTTAGATCCCCTTCAGGGTGTGGGCTACACCTTC
>TRBV18|-|TRBJ1-2|TRBD1
CASSPGQGDYGYTF
TGTGCCAGCTCACCCGGACAGGGAGACTATGGCTACACCTTC
>TRBV5-4|many|TRBJ2-3|TRBD2
CASSLAGLAPTDTQYF
TGTGCCAGCAGCTTGGCCGGACTAGCGCCCACAGATACGCAGTATTTT
>TRBV5-6|-|TRBJ1-4|TRBD1
CASSPTGGADEKLFF
TGTGCCAGCAGCCCAACAGGGGGCGCGGATGAAAAACTGTTTTTT
>TRBV29-1|-|TRBJ1-4|-
CSVVRRGYEKLFF
TGCAGCGTTGTCCGCAGGGGATATGAAAAACTGTTTTTT
>TRBV7-2|-|TRBJ2-7|TRBD2
CASSPPGGSYEQYF
TGTGCCAGCAGCCCGCCGGGGGGTAGCTACGAGCAGTACTTC
>TRBV4-1|-|TRBJ2-7|-
CASRGQGTYEQYF
TGCGCCAGCAGGGGCCAGGGTACCTACGAGCAGTACTTC
>TRBV19|-|TRBJ1-2|-
CASSIGERGYGYTF
TGTGCCAGTAGTATTGGAGAAAGGGGGTATGGCTACACCTTC
>TRBV5-1|once|TRBJ2-1|TRBD2
CASSFTGGPAEQFF
TGCGCCAGCAGCTTCACGGGAGGGCCGGCTGAGCAGTTCTTC
>TRBV27|-|TRBJ1-1|-
CASRSAGALGTEAFF
TGTGCCAGCAGAAGCGCCGGCGCCCTGGGCACTGAAGCTTTCTTT
>TRBV12-5|once|TRBJ1-6|-
CASGLDTAYNSPLHF
TGTGCTAGTGGACTGGACACAGCTTATAATTCACCCCTCCACTTT
>TRBV7-2|-|TRBJ2-5|-
CASSSQSRETQYF
TGTGCCAGCAGCTCCCAATCCAGGGAGACCCAGTACTTC
>TRBV2|-|TRBJ2-2|TRBD1
CASKRDRANTGELFF
TGTGCCAGCAAACGCGACAGGGCTAACACCGGGGAGCTGTTTTTT
>TRBV11-2|-|TRBJ1-5|-
CASSLDWGGGQPQHF
TGTGCCAGCAGCTTAGATTGGGGCGGGGGTCAGCCCCAGCATTTT
>TRBV11-2|once|TRBJ2-1|-
CASSLRRGSYNEQFF
TGTGCCAGCAGCCTCAGGAGGGGCTCCTACAATGAGCAGTTCTTC
>TRBV29-1|-|TRBJ1-1|-
CSVEEEGDTEAFF
TGCAGCGTTGAAGAAGAGGGGGACACTGAAGCTTTCTTT
>TRBV5-1|-|TRBJ1-1|-
CASSLAQNTEAFF
TGCGCCAGCAGCTTGGCCCAGAACACTGAAGCTTTCTTT
>TRBV19|-|TRBJ1-1|TRBD1
CASRIQGVPEAFF
TGTGCCAGTAGAATTCAGGGGGTCCCTGAAGCTTTCTTT
>TRBV3-1/TRBV3-2|-|TRBJ1-3|-
CASSQAVGNTIYF
TGTGCCAGCAGCCAGGCCGTCGGGAACACCATATATTTT
>TRBV4-1|-|TRBJ1-2|-
CASSQEGEVNYGYTF
TGCGCCAGCAGCCAAGAGGGTGAGGTTAACTATGGCTACACCTTC
>TRBV5-6|-|TRBJ2-7|-
CASTLRDSRWDEQYF
TGTGCCAGCACCTTAAGAGACTCCCGGTGGGACGAGCAGTACTTC
>TRBV3-1/TRBV3-2|-|TRBJ2-7|TRBD1
CASSLAPWDSAPDEQYF
TGTGCCAGCAGCTTAGCCCCTTGGGACAGCGCCCCGGACGAGCAGTACTTC
>TRBV2|-|TRBJ2-2|-
CASRGRQGSTGELFF
TGTGCCAGCAGGGGTCGGCAGGGGAGCACCGGGGAGCTGTTTTTT
>TRBV5-1|-|TRBJ1-1|TRBD1
CASSVQGFSPEAFF
TGCGCCAGCAGCGTACAGGGGTTTTCCCCTGAAGCTTTCTTT
>TRBV6-5|-|TRBJ2-7|TRBD1
CASRTGTSHEQYF
TGTGCCAGCCGGACAGGAACCAGCCACGAGCAGTACTTC
>TRBV7-7|-|TRBJ2-5|-
CASSPQSSTGVETQYF
TGTGCCAGCAGCCCGCAATCCTCTACAGGTGTTGAGACCCAGTACTTC
>TRBV7-9|-|TRBJ1-6|-
CASSPWGREESPLHF
TGTGCCAGCAGTCCATGGGGCAGGGAGGAATCACCCCTCCACTTT
>TRBV2|-|TRBJ1-4|-
CASRRDNRGEKLFF
TGTGCCAGCAGGAGGGACAACCGAGGTGAAAAACTGTTTTTT
>TRBV6-6|-|TRBJ2-7|TRBD1
CASRERDRGHEQYF
TGTGCCAGCAGGGAGAGGGACAGGGGCCACGAGCAGTACTTC
>TRBV29-1|-|TRBJ2-1|-
CSVLGPEAGSSYNEQFF
TGCAGCGTCCTTGGCCCGGAGGCGGGGAGCTCCTACAATGAGCAGTTCTTC
>TRBV10-2|-|TRBJ2-7|TRBD2
CASRTSGGTSYEQYF
TGCGCCAGCAGGACTAGCGGGGGAACCTCCTACGAGCAGTACTTC
>TRBV6-1|-|TRBJ1-1|-
CASSEGWTEFLRAFF
TGTGCCAGCAGTGAAGGCTGGACAGAGTTTCTAAGGGCTTTCTTT
>TRBV3-1/TRBV3-2|-|TRBJ2-5|TRBD2
CASSQDWGGIVGQETQYF
TGTGCCAGCAGCCAAGATTGGGGGGGAATAGTGGGGCAAGAGACCCAGTACTTC
>TRBV10-3|-|TRBJ1-2|TRBD1
CAISADREGYTF
TGTGCCATCAGTGCAGACAGGGAAGGCTACACCTTC
>TRBV2|-|TRBJ1-1|TRBD1
CASSVTGQGRSEAFF
TGTGCCAGCTCTGTTACTGGACAGGGGCGCTCTGAAGCTTTCTTT
>TRBV30|few|TRBJ1-6|TRBD1
CAWSVGQGHSPLHF
TGTGCCTGGAGTGTGGGACAGGGGCATTCACCCCTCCACTTT
>TRBV7-7|-|TRBJ1-1|-
CASSLDRQGAEAFF
TGTGCTAGCAGCTTAGACCGCCAGGGTGCTGAAGCTTTCTTT
>TRBV21-1|-|TRBJ1-5|-
CASRGRHASGNQPQHF
TGTGCCAGCCGAGGGCGGCACGCCTCAGGCAATCAGCCCCAGCATTTT
>TRBV5-6|once|TRBJ1-6|TRBD1
CASSLVQGDNSPLHF
TGTGCCAGCAGCTTGGTACAGGGGGATAATTCACCCCTCCACTTT
>TRBV9|-|TRBJ1-4|-
CASSVDEGTNEKLFF
TGTGCCAGCAGCGTAGATGAGGGAACTAATGAAAAACTGTTTTTT
>TRBV11-2|-|TRBJ1-2|TRBD1
CASSLDSGQGAYGYTF
TGTGCCAGCAGCTTAGATTCGGGACAGGGGGCATATGGCTACACCTTC
>TRBV9|-|TRBJ2-7|-
CASSVAQGGYEQYF
TGTGCCAGCAGCGTAGCACAGGGTGGGTACGAGCAGTACTTC
>TRBV2|once|TRBJ2-2|-
CASTSSLSRELFF
TGTGCCAGCACCTCTAGCTTAAGCAGGGAGCTGTTTTTT
>TRBV2|-|TRBJ2-5|TRBD2
CASSERAGGGETQYF
TGTGCCAGCAGTGAACGAGCGGGAGGAGGAGAGACCCAGTACTTC
>TRBV19|-|TRBJ1-3|-
CASSSRNRDNSGNTIYF
TGTGCCAGTAGTAGCCGGAATCGGGACAACTCTGGAAACACCATATATTTT
>TRBV19|-|TRBJ1-4|TRBD1
CASKRLTGTNEKLFF
TGTGCCAGCAAGCGGTTGACAGGGACAAATGAAAAACTGTTTTTT
>TRBV18|-|TRBJ2-3|-
CASLPRGAEGDTQYF
TGTGCCAGCTTACCCCGAGGAGCCGAGGGAGATACGCAGTATTTT
>TRBV30|-|TRBJ2-3|-
CAWSRDTDTQYF
TGTGCCTGGAGTCGGGACACAGATACGCAGTATTTT
>TRBV15|-|TRBJ1-1|TRBD1
CATSRPDRGAEAFF
TGTGCCACCAGCAGACCGGACAGGGGCGCTGAAGCTTTCTTT
>TRBV29-1|-|TRBJ1-1|-
CSVGRGNTEAFF
TGCAGCGTTGGAAGGGGGAACACTGAAGCTTTCTTT
>TRBV7-7|-|TRBJ1-2|-
CASGRNYGYTF
TGTGCTAGCGGCAGGAACTATGGCTACACCTTC
>TRBV25-1|few|TRBJ2-7|TRBD1
CASRPTKGAPEQYF
TGTGCCAGCAGACCCACGAAGGGGGCACCCGAGCAGTACTTC
>TRBV13|-|TRBJ1-2|-
CASSTPTAHGYTF
TGTGCCAGCAGCACCCCGACTGCCCATGGCTACACCTTC
>TRBV2|-|TRBJ2-3|TRBD1
CASARDRGGDTQYF
TGTGCCAGCGCCCGGGACAGGGGAGGAGATACGCAGTATTTT